These 10 T cell receptor beta chains share one sample of origin, sequenced in a study of liver allograft versus peripheral blood T cells. Looking at the study overall: Transplanted-liver and recipient peripheral blood T cell receptor repertoires were compared.

From the reads, TCRdb called clonotypes with MiXCR, one entry per CDR3 protein. The sample includes about 1,100 distinct CDR3 sequences, 19% of them seen just once. The receptors derive from a human patient who had a liver transplant. A share of the T cells may be of graft donor origin.

This clonotype has just a few counts. V gene TRBV20-1 combines with J gene TRBJ2-5; TRBD2 matches 13 bases. CDR3 size: 15 residues. Trimming took 3 bases from V and 4 from J; bases not matched to a gene: 5. CDR1 and CDR2 (germline): DFQATT, SNEGSKA (reference sequence). CDR3 bases: TGCAGTGCTAGCGGGACTAGCGGGAATATAGAGACCCAGTACTTC. This sequence encodes CSASGTSGNIETQYF.

This clonotype counts as large. The chain carries TRBV11-2 and TRBJ2-1, with 7 bases identical to TRBD1. Germline loops: CDR1 SGHAT, CDR2 FQNNGV. The CDR3 spans 15 residues. Trimming took 5 bases from V and 6 from J; bases not matched to a gene: 10. The CDR3, as DNA: TGTGCCAGCAGCCTAGCAAGGGGGCCCCTCAATGAGCAGTTCTTC. Its translation: CASSLARGPLNEQFF.

Comments on this clonotype: A much larger clone differs by one base, so this may be a read error. The chain links TRBV24-1 to TRBJ2-7; the D gene could be TRBD1 or TRBD2 (5 bases each). The CDR3 runs 13 residues. Germline CDR1 KGHDR, CDR2 SFDVKD. V dropped 4 bases and J dropped 7 bases, with 13 bases sitting between them. CDR3 in DNA: TGTGCCACCAGTGACTACTGGGACGATGAGCAGTACTTC. Protein: CATSDYWDDEQYF.

This clonotype was counted ten times or more. The chain couples TRBV12-5 to TRBJ2-1; TRBD1 agrees at 9 bases. CDR1 is LGHNT, CDR2 FRNRAP, per germline. The length of the CDR3 is 16 residues. V lost 3 bases and J lost 8; bases outside the gene matches: 11. As DNA, the CDR3 is TGTGCTAGTGGTTTCCACGGGACAGGGTACGAAGATGAGCAGTTCTTC. Translated: CASGFHGTGYEDEQFF.

This clonotype was seen a few times. V and J are TRBV19 and TRBJ2-7; 11 nucleotides align to TRBD1. J lost 2 bases, V lost 4 bases, and 1 base had no gene match. CDR3 size: 14 residues. Germline lookup yields CDR1 LNHDA and CDR2 SQIVND (reference sequence). The CDR3 spells CASSRTGGTYEQYF. CDR3 sequence (DNA): TGTGCCAGTAGTAGGACAGGGGGCACCTACGAGCAGTACTTC.

This clonotype was counted between two and nine times. The chain is built from TRBV7-3 and TRBJ2-7; D is undetermined. The CDR3 totals 13 residues. V shed 5 bases and J shed 2 bases, with 10 bases lying between them. From germline, CDR1 is SGHTA and CDR2 FQGTGA. CDR3 sequence (DNA): TGTGCCAGCAGCCTAAACACGCCCTACGAGCAGTACTTC. Protein product: CASSLNTPYEQYF.

The V call is TRBV9, the J call TRBJ1-2; D is unresolved. Trimming left V 3 bases short and J 4 bases short, with 13 bases between. From germline, CDR1 is SGDLS and CDR2 YYNGEE. The CDR3 is 14 amino acids. The CDR3 protein is CASSEDGGFYGYTF. CDR3 nucleotide sequence: TGTGCCAGCAGCGAGGACGGTGGCTTCTATGGCTACACCTTC.

This clonotype was observed many times. The CDR3 bases are TGTGCCAGCAGTCCCGATGACGGATCTAACACTGAAGCTTTCTTT. Its protein is CASSPDDGSNTEAFF. This chain uses TRBV28 with TRBJ1-1; D call uncertain. The V end was cut by 5 bases, the J end by 2 bases, with 15 bases between. The CDR3 has 15 amino acids. Per germline, CDR1 MDHEN and CDR2 SYDVKM.

A word on this clonotype: This likely stems from a read error, as it lies one base from a far larger clone. The gene calls are TRBV20-1 and TRBJ2-1; the match to TRBD2 covers 9 bases. CDR1 DFQATT and CDR2 SNEGSKA come from the germline V gene (reference sequence). CDR3 length: 13 amino acids. V lost 6 bases and J lost 10; bases outside the gene matches: 10. The CDR3 DNA is TGCAGTGCCGTTAGCGGGAGTGGCCACGAGCAGTTCTTC. Its protein is CSAVSGSGHEQFF.

V gene TRBV2 combines with J gene TRBJ1-2; D perhaps matches TRBD1 (5 bases). CDR3 length equals 12 residues. V shed 5 bases and J shed 8 bases, with 12 bases lying between them. The V gene's germline CDR1 is SNHLY and CDR2 FYNNEI. The CDR3 region has the DNA TGTGCCAGCAGTAGGGGAATGATAGGCTACACCTTC. Translated, it gives CASSRGMIGYTF.